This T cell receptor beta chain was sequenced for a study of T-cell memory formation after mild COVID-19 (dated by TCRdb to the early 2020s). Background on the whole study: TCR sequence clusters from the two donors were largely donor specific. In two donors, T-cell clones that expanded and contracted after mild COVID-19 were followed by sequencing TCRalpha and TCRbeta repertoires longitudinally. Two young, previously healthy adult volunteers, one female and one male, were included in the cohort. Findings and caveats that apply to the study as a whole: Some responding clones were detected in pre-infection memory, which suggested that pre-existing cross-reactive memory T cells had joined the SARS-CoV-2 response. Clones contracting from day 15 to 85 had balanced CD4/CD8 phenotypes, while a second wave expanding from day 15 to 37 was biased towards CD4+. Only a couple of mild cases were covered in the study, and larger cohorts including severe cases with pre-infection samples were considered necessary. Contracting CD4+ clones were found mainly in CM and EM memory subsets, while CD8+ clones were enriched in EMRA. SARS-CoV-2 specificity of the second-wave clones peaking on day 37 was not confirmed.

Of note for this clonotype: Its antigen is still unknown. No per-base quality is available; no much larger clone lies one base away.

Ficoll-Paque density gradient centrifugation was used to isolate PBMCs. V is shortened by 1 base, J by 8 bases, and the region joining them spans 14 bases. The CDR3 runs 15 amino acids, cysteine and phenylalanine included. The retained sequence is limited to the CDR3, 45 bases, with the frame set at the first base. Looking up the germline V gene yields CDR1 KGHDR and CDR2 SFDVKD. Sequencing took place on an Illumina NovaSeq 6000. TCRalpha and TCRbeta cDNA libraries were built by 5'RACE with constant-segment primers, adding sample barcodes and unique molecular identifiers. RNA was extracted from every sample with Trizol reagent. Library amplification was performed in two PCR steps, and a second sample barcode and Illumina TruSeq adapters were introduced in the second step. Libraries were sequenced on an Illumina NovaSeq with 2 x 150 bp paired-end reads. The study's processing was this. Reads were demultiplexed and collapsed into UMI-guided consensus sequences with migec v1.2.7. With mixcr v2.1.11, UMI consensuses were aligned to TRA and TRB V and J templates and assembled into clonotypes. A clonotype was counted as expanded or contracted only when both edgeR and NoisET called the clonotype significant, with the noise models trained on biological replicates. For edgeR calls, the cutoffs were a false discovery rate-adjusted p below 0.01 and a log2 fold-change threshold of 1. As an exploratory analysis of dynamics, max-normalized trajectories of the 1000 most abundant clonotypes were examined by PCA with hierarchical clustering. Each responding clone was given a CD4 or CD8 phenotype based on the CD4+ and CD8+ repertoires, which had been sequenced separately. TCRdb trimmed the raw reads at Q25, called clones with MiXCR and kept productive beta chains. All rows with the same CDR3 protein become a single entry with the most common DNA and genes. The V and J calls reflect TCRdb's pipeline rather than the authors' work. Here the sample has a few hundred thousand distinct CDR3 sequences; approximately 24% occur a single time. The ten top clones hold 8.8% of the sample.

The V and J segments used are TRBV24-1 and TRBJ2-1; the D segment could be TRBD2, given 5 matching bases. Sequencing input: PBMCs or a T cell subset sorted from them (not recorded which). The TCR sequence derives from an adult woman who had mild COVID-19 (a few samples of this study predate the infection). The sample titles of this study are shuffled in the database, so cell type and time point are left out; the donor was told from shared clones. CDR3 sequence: CATSDFRGLLDEQFF. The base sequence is TGTGCCACCAGTGATTTCCGAGGGTTGCTCGATGAGCAGTTCTTC.